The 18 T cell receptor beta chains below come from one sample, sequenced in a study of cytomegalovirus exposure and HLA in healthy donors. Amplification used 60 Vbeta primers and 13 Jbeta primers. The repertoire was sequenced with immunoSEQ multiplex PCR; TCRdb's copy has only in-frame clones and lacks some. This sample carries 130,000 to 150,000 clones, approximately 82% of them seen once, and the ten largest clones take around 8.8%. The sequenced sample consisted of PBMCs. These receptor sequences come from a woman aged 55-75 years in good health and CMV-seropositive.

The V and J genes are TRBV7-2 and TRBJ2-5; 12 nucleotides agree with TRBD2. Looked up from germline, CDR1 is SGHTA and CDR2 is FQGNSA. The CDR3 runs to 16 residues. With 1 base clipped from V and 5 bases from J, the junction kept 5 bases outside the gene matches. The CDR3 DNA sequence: TGTGCCAGCAGCTTAGACTTACTAGCGGGAGGTGAGACCCAGTACTTC. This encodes CASSLDLLAGGETQYF.

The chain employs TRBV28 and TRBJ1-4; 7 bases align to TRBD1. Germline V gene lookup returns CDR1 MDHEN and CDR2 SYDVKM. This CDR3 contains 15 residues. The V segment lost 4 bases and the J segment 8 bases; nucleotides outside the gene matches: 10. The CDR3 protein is CASSSFDRATEKLFF. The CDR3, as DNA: TGTGCCAGCAGTTCCTTTGACAGGGCGACCGAAAAACTGTTTTTT.

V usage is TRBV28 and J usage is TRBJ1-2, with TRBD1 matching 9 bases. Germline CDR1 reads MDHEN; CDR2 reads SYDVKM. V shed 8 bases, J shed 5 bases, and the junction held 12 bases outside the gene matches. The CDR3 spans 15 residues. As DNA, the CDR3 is TGTGCCAGCCAACCTACCGGGACAGGGAAATATGGCTACACCTTC. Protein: CASQPTGTGKYGYTF.

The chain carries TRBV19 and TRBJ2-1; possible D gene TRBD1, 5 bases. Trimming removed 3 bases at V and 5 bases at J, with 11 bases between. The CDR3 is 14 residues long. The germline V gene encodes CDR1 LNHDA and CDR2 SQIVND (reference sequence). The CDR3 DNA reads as TGTGCCAGTAGTATGGAACGCAGGGACAATGAGCAGTTCTTC. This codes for CASSMERRDNEQFF.

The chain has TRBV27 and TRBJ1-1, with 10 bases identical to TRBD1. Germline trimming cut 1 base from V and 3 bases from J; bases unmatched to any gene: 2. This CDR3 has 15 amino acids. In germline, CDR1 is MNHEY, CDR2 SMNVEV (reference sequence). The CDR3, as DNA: TGTGCCAGCAGTTTATTGACAGGGGGCCACACTGAAGCTTTCTTT. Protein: CASSLLTGGHTEAFF.

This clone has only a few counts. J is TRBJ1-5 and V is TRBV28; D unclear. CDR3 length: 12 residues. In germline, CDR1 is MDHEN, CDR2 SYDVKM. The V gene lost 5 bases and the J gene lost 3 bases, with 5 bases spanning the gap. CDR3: CASSPVNQPQHF. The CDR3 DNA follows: TGTGCCAGCAGTCCTGTCAATCAGCCCCAGCATTTT.

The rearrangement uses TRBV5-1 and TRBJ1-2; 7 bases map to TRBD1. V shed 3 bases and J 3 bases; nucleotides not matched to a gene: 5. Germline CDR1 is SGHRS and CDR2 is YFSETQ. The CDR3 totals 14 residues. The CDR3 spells CASSYSGTDYGYTF. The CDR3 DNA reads TGCGCCAGCAGCTACTCAGGGACAGACTATGGCTACACCTTC.

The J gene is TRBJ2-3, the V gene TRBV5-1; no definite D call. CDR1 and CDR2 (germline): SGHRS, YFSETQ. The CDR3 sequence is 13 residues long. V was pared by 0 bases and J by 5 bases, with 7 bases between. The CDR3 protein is CASSLASLDTQYF. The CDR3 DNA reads TGCGCCAGCAGCTTGGCCAGTTTAGATACGCAGTATTTT.

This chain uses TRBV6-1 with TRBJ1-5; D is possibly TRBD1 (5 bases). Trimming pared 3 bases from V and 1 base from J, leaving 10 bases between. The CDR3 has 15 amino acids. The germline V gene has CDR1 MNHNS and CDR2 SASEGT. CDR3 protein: CASSDTGPSNQPQHF. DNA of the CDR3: TGTGCCAGCAGTGATACAGGTCCAAGCAATCAGCCCCAGCATTTT.

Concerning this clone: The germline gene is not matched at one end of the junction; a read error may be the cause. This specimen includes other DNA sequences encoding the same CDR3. DNA for the CDR3: TGTGCCTGGAGTTTTTTCGACAGAGAATATGGCTACACTTTC. Amino acid sequence: CAWSFFDREYGYTF. This chain connects TRBV30 to TRBJ1-2; tentative D call: TRBD1 (5 bases). CDR3 length: 14 amino acids. Germline assignment: CDR1 GTSNPN and CDR2 SVGIG (reference sequence).

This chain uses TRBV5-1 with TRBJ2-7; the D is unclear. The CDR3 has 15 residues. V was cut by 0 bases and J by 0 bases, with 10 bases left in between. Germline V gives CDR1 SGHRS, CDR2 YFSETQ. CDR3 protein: CASSLAPSPSYEQYF. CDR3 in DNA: TGCGCCAGCAGCTTGGCCCCCAGTCCCTCCTACGAGCAGTACTTC.

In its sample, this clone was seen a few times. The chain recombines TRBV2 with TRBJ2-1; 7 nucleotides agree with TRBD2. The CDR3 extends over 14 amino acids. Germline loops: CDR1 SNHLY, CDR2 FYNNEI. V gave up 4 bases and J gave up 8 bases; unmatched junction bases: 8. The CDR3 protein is CASSVAAGADEQFF. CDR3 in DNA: TGTGCCAGCAGTGTCGCCGCGGGAGCGGATGAGCAGTTCTTC.

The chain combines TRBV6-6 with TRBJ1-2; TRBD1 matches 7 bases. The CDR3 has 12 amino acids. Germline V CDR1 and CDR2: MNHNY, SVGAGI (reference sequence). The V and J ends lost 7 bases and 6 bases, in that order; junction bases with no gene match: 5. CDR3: CASTPGGHGYTF. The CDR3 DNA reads TGTGCCAGCACCCCAGGGGGTCATGGCTACACCTTC.

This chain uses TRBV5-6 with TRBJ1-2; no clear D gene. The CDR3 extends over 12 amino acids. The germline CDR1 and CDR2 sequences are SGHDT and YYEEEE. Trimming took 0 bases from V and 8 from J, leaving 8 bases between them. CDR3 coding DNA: TGTGCCAGCAGCTTGGAAGGGAGCGGCTACACCTTC. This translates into CASSLEGSGYTF.

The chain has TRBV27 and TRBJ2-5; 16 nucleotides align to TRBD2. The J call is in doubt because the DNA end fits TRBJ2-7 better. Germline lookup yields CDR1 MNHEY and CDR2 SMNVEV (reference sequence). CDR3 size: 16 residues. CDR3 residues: CASSILGTSGRDEQYF. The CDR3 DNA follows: TGTGCCAGCAGTATCCTAGGGACTAGCGGGAGGGACGAGCAGTACTTC.

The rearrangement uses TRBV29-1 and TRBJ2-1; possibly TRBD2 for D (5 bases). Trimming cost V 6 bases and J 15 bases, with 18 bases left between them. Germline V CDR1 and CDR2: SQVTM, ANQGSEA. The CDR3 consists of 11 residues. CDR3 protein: CSVASAGNRFF. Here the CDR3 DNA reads TGCAGCGTCGCCTCGGCGGGTAATCGGTTCTTC.

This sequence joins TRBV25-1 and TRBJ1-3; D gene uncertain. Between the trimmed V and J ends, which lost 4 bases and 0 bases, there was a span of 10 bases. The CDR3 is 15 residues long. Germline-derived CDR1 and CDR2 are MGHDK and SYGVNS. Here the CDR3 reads CASSGDIVSGNTIYF. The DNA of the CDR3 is TGTGCCAGCAGTGGAGACATTGTCTCTGGAAACACCATATATTTT.

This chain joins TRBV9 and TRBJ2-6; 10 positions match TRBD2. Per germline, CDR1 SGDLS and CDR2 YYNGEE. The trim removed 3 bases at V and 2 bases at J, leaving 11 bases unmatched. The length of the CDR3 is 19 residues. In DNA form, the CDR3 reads TGTGCCAGCAGCGCGCAGGGACTAGCGAGGTTCCCTGGGGCCAACGTCCTGACTTTC. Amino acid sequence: CASSAQGLARFPGANVLTF.